This entry lists 29 T cell receptor beta chains sequenced from one sample in a study of HIV-infected patients and healthy controls. TCRdb analysed the 5' RACE reads with MiXCR anew, one entry per CDR3 protein. This table has under 70,000 distinct CDR3 sequences, about 19% appearing once. Sequenced sample: CD4+ T cells from blood. All receptors derive from a human donor in good health.

This clonotype came up many times. J is TRBJ2-1 and V is TRBV5-1, with 7 bases lining up with TRBD2. The germline V gene encodes CDR1 SGHRS and CDR2 YFSETQ. The CDR3 loop spans 16 amino acids. Losses at the gene ends were 2 bases for V and 4 bases for J; bases not matched to a gene: 9. The CDR3 coding sequence is TGCGCCAGCAGCTTTTACTGGACTAGTAGTTACAATGAGCAGTTCTTC. Amino acid sequence: CASSFYWTSSYNEQFF.

The table lists this clonotype with a few counts. The V call is TRBV7-8, the J call TRBJ2-1; TRBD1 or TRBD2 may be the D gene (5 bases each). Looked up from germline, CDR1 is SGHVS and CDR2 is FQNEAQ. This CDR3 comprises 16 residues. Trimming removed 2 bases from V and 2 bases from J, with 13 bases in between. Written as DNA, the CDR3 is TGTGCCAGCAGCTTAAGGGACGCTAAGACCTACAATGAGCAGTTCTTC. This encodes CASSLRDAKTYNEQFF. Full variable domain (missing parts from reference TRBV7-8 and TRBJ2-1): GAGVSQSPRYKVAKRGQDVALRCDPISGHVSLFWYQQALGQGPEFLTYFQNEAQLDKSGLPSDRFFAERPEGSVSTLKIQRTQQEDSAVYLCASSLRDAKTYNEQFFGPGTRLTVL.

This clonotype has only a few counts. V gene TRBV27 combines with J gene TRBJ2-3; no clear D gene. Germline lookup yields CDR1 MNHEY and CDR2 SMNVEV (reference sequence). The germline V and J ends were trimmed by 6 bases and 0 bases, with 10 bases remaining between them. The CDR3 consists of 14 residues. The CDR3 nucleotides are TGTGCCAGCAGGTTCATATATAGCACAGATACGCAGTATTTT. Translating it yields CASRFIYSTDTQYF.

This clonotype came up many times. This rearrangement joins TRBV18 to TRBJ2-1; D unresolved. Germline-derived CDR1 and CDR2 are KGHSH and LQKENI. The CDR3 sequence is 13 residues long. The ends were cut back, 1 base at V and 4 bases at J, with 5 bases in the middle. CDR3 bases: TGTGCCAGCTCACCACAGAGTTACAATGAGCAGTTCTTC. It encodes CASSPQSYNEQFF.

The rearrangement links TRBV7-3 to TRBJ2-1, with D possibly called TRBD1 or TRBD2 (6 bases each). V was pared by 4 bases and J by 6 bases, with 10 bases between. Germline loops: CDR1 SGHTA, CDR2 FQGTGA. CDR3 size: 13 residues. CDR3 residues: CASSSGAFNEQFF. The CDR3 coding sequence is TGTGCCAGCAGCTCGGGGGCCTTCAATGAGCAGTTCTTC.

There are a few counts of this clonotype. The rearrangement joins TRBV7-8 to TRBJ2-3; TRBD1 matches 8 bases. The CDR3 length is 16 residues. V gave up 3 bases and J gave up 2 bases; unmatched junction bases: 7. Germline CDR1 SGHVS, CDR2 FQNEAQ. CDR3 DNA: TGTGCCAGCAGCTTTTCAGGACAGGGAAACACAGATACGCAGTATTTT. As protein: CASSFSGQGNTDTQYF.

In its sample, this clonotype was seen a few times. This chain connects TRBV6-1 to TRBJ1-5, with TRBD1 as a possible D gene (5 bases). Germline V gives CDR1 MNHNS, CDR2 SASEGT. The CDR3 totals 15 residues. With 0 bases removed from V and 1 base from J, the gap between germline ends came to 7 bases. Written as DNA, the CDR3 is TGTGCCAGCAGTGAAGCGGGGGTGAGCAATCAGCCCCAGCATTTT. It translates to CASSEAGVSNQPQHF.

This clonotype showed up just a few times. The chain links TRBV29-1 to TRBJ2-2, with 11 bases matching TRBD1. Germline V gene sequence: CDR1 SQVTM, CDR2 ANQGSEA. With V trimmed by 6 bases and J by 6 bases, 3 bases remained unmatched. The CDR3 totals 13 residues. This CDR3 reads CSVAGQGAGELFF. The CDR3 DNA follows: TGCAGCGTGGCGGGACAGGGGGCCGGGGAGCTGTTTTTT.

This clonotype was counted only a few times. The V and J genes are TRBV5-1 and TRBJ2-7; D remains unclear. Looked up from germline, CDR1 is SGHRS and CDR2 is YFSETQ. The CDR3 extends over 17 amino acids. Between the trimmed V and J ends, which lost 6 bases and 0 bases, there was a span of 22 bases. The CDR3 coding sequence is TGCGCCAGCACCCGATGGGAAAGGGCGTCCAGCTCCTACGAGCAGTACTTC. Protein sequence: CASTRWERASSSYEQYF.

This clonotype was seen just once. The genes are TRBV7-6 and TRBJ1-6; D possibly corresponds to TRBD1 (5 bases). The CDR3 extends over 15 amino acids. Trimming took off 2 bases at V and 9 bases at J, with 14 bases between the two ends. Germline loops: CDR1 SGHVS, CDR2 FNYEAQ. CDR3: CASSLRGVAGSPLHF. For the CDR3, the DNA is TGTGCCAGCAGCTTACGGGGGGTCGCAGGTTCACCCCTCCACTTT.

This clonotype was observed a few times. The chain uses TRBV3-1 and TRBJ1-2; 8 bases align to TRBD1. The CDR3 is made up of 18 amino acids. Germline lookup yields CDR1 LGHDT and CDR2 YNNKEL (reference sequence). Losses at the gene ends were 0 bases for V and 6 bases for J; bases not matched to a gene: 15. The CDR3 protein is CASSQDKQLLRTGNGYTF. The CDR3 DNA is TGTGCCAGCAGCCAAGACAAACAACTCTTAAGGACAGGGAATGGCTACACCTTC.

This clonotype showed up many times. The chain carries TRBV3-1 and TRBJ2-6, with D unresolved. The CDR3 length is 15 residues. V lost 6 bases, J lost 0 bases, and 9 bases lay in between. CDR1 is LGHDT and CDR2 is YNNKEL in the germline V gene (reference sequence). In DNA form, the CDR3 reads TGTGCCAGCAGTGAACCCAGCTCTGGGGCCAACGTCCTGACTTTC. Translation gives CASSEPSSGANVLTF.

The genes are TRBV27 and TRBJ1-1; D possibly corresponds to TRBD1 (5 bases). Germline V lookup: CDR1 MNHEY, CDR2 SMNVEV (reference sequence). Trimming took 6 bases from V and 1 from J, leaving 18 bases between them. The CDR3 runs 16 residues. CDR3 amino acids: CASSRRGATTNTEAFF. CDR3 nucleotide sequence: TGTGCCAGCAGCCGTCGAGGGGCTACCACGAACACTGAAGCTTTCTTT.

Worth noting for this clonotype: A much larger clone differs by one base, so this may be a read error. The chain carries TRBV18 and TRBJ2-1; D gene uncertain. Per the germline V gene, CDR1 is KGHSH and CDR2 is LQKENI. The CDR3 has 13 residues. CDR3: CVSSQGPYNEQFF. Written as DNA, the CDR3 is TGTGTCAGCTCGCAAGGGCCCTACAATGAGCAGTTCTTC.

Many counts were recorded for this clonotype. The rearrangement joins TRBV29-1 to TRBJ1-2, with a possible D match to TRBD1 (5 bases). This CDR3 comprises 14 residues. The germline V and J ends were trimmed by 4 bases and 7 bases, with 19 bases remaining between them. Germline V CDR1 and CDR2: SQVTM, ANQGSEA. The CDR3 protein is CSVGDLQDPSGYTF. CDR3 coding DNA: TGCAGCGTTGGAGACTTACAGGACCCCTCTGGCTACACCTTC. The whole variable domain, remainder taken from reference TRBV29-1 and TRBJ1-2, is SAVISQKPSRDICQRGTSLTIQCQVDSQVTMMFWYRQQPGQSLTLIATANQGSEATYESGFVIDKFPISRPNLTFSTLTVSNMSPEDSSIYLCSVGDLQDPSGYTFGSGTRLTVV.

The rearrangement links TRBV12-5 to TRBJ1-2; the D gene is possibly TRBD1 (6 bases). Per germline, CDR1 LGHNT and CDR2 FRNRAP. This CDR3 contains 12 residues. Between the trimmed V and J ends, which lost 7 bases and 4 bases, there was a span of 10 bases. As DNA, the CDR3 is TGTGCTAGTGTCCGGGACACCTATGGCTACACCTTC. It codes for CASVRDTYGYTF.

This clonotype occurred a few times. This chain uses TRBV5-4 with TRBJ2-7, with TRBD1 as a possible D gene (6 bases). The ends were cut back, 4 bases at V and 5 bases at J, with 13 bases in the middle. This CDR3 spans 13 amino acids. Germline V CDR1 and CDR2: SGHNT, YYREEE (reference sequence). Written as DNA, the CDR3 is TGTGCCAGCAGCCTTAAGGGGGTTGACGAGCAGTACTTC. It specifies CASSLKGVDEQYF.

V is TRBV7-9 and J is TRBJ2-4; 9 positions match TRBD1. The CDR3 contains 18 residues. Germline V gene lookup returns CDR1 SEHNR and CDR2 FQNEAQ (reference sequence). With V trimmed by 4 bases and J by 1 base, 11 bases remained unmatched. The CDR3 DNA reads as TGTGCCAGCAGCTCCTGGGACAGGGAGTATCGGGCCAAAAACATTCAGTACTTC. Translation gives CASSSWDREYRAKNIQYF.

This clonotype was recorded once. The J gene is TRBJ2-7, the V gene TRBV7-9, with D unresolved. This CDR3 has 15 residues. The V end lost 1 base, the J end lost 3 bases, and 13 bases lay between the germline ends. Germline loops: CDR1 SEHNR, CDR2 FQNEAQ (reference sequence). For the CDR3, the DNA is TGTGCCAGCAGCTTAGGATACGGCACAGTCTACGAGCAGTACTTC. Protein sequence: CASSLGYGTVYEQYF.

DNA of the CDR3: TGTGCCAGTAAGGACCCAGGGGGACAGGGGTATGGCTACACCTTC. Translating gives CASKDPGGQGYGYTF. V usage is TRBV19 and J usage is TRBJ1-2; 10 bases line up with TRBD1. This CDR3 comprises 15 residues. Per the germline V gene, CDR1 is LNHDA and CDR2 is SQIVND (reference sequence). The J segment lost 5 bases and the V segment lost 7 bases, leaving 10 bases of the junction unmatched.

V and J are TRBV12-3 or TRBV12-4 and TRBJ1-2, with 8 bases aligning to TRBD1. This CDR3 comprises 13 residues. Trimming removed 5 bases from V and 7 bases from J; junction bases left unmatched: 6. The CDR3: CASSIGTGLGYTF. In DNA, the CDR3 is TGTGCCAGCAGTATCGGGACAGGTCTTGGCTACACCTTC.

There are many counts of this clonotype. The rearrangement links TRBV2 to TRBJ1-3; D unresolved. V was clipped by 3 bases and J by 0 bases, with 3 bases between them. This CDR3 contains 13 residues. Germline loops: CDR1 SNHLY, CDR2 FYNNEI. For the CDR3, the DNA is TGTGCCAGCAGTGAGGGCTCTGGAAACACCATATATTTT. It specifies CASSEGSGNTIYF.

In its sample, this clonotype was seen many times. The chain is built from TRBV7-2 and TRBJ2-3; D is ambiguous. Germline lookup yields CDR1 SGHTA and CDR2 FQGNSA. The length of the CDR3 is 13 residues. V shed 1 base and J shed 2 bases, with 4 bases lying between them. Here the CDR3 reads CASSLGYTDTQYF. As DNA, the CDR3 is TGTGCCAGCAGCTTAGGCTACACAGATACGCAGTATTTT.

This clonotype turned up a few times. The chain combines TRBV18 with TRBJ1-2; D gene uncertain. CDR1 and CDR2 from the germline V gene are KGHSH and LQKENI. The CDR3 extends over 14 amino acids. Trimming left V 3 bases short and J 0 bases short, with 8 bases between. The CDR3 loop is CASSPPGSNYGYTF. The CDR3 DNA reads as TGTGCCAGCTCACCTCCAGGTTCTAACTATGGCTACACCTTC.

This sequence joins TRBV19 and TRBJ2-7; 8 bases line up with TRBD2. Trimming at V came to 5 bases and at J to 4 bases, leaving 7 bases not matched to a gene. The CDR3 runs 14 residues. Germline CDR1 and CDR2: LNHDA and SQIVND (reference sequence). In DNA form, the CDR3 reads TGTGCCAGTAGTCGACTAGCGAAACAATACGAGCAGTACTTC. Protein product: CASSRLAKQYEQYF.

This clonotype has more than one count but fewer than ten. V and J are TRBV11-2 and TRBJ1-1; D unresolved. V lost 5 bases and J 2 bases, leaving 12 bases between the germline ends. From germline, CDR1 is SGHAT and CDR2 FQNNGV. CDR3 length: 14 residues. CDR3 nucleotides: TGTGCCAGCAGCCCTGGGGAGAAAAACACTGAAGCTTTCTTT. Translated, it gives CASSPGEKNTEAFF.

This clonotype came up many times. In DNA, the CDR3 is TGTGCCAGCTCACCAACGTGGGGGAATCAGCCCCAGCATTTT. It codes for CASSPTWGNQPQHF. The J gene is TRBJ1-5, the V gene TRBV18; a weak D match, TRBD1 (5 bases). The CDR3 spans 14 residues. Trimming removed 2 bases at V and 4 bases at J, with 9 bases between. Germline values: CDR1 KGHSH, CDR2 LQKENI.

This clonotype was observed a handful of times. This sequence joins TRBV30 and TRBJ1-2, with a tentative D call TRBD1 (6 bases). Germline CDR1 and CDR2: GTSNPN and SVGIG (reference sequence). This CDR3 has 12 residues. V was pared by 7 bases and J by 2 bases, with 11 bases between. For the CDR3, the DNA is TGTGCCTCCATCGACAGGAACTATGGCTACACCTTC. Translation gives CASIDRNYGYTF.

This clonotype was observed a few times. This chain joins TRBV4-3 and TRBJ2-3, with D maybe TRBD1 (6 bases). The ends were cut back, 4 bases at V and 6 bases at J, with 17 bases in the middle. The CDR3 is 15 residues long. CDR1 is LGHNA, CDR2 YSLEER, per germline. As DNA, the CDR3 is TGCGCCAGCAGCCCAGCAGACAGGCGGACGGATACGCAGTATTTT. Translating gives CASSPADRRTDTQYF.